Following are 30 T cell receptor beta chains from one sample sequenced in a study of CD8+ T cells in alopecia areata. Sequencing relied on a cDNA template that was reverse transcribed from extracted RNA. Sequencing used immunoSEQ multiplex PCR; TCRdb keeps in-frame clones, though not all of them. The table lists approximately 210,000 clones, 55% to 70% of them singletons. The treatment is: oral pan-JAK inhibitor, 5-10 mg twice daily. The material was CD4+ T cells sorted from blood, obtained at week 4, from a patient treated with tofacitinib. The receptors were gathered from a human donor with alopecia areata.

J is TRBJ1-5 and V is TRBV7-2; unclear D gene. Germline CDR1 and CDR2: SGHTA and FQGNSA. The CDR3 contains 15 residues. The ends were cut back, 0 bases at V and 2 bases at J, with 8 bases in the middle. Written as DNA, the CDR3 is TGTGCCAGCAGCTTAGCTAACCGTGGCAATCAGCCCCAGCATTTT. Translated, it gives CASSLANRGNQPQHF.

The chain joins TRBV6-5 to TRBJ2-7; TRBD1 might be the D (6 bases). V lost 2 bases, J lost 1 base, and 9 bases lay in between. The CDR3 is 14 residues long. In germline, CDR1 is MNHEY, CDR2 SVGAGI. The CDR3 nucleotides are TGTGCCAGCAGTTACCGGGACATTTCCTACGAGCAGTACTTC. Translated: CASSYRDISYEQYF.

This clone was picked up one time. The chain combines TRBV6-5 with TRBJ1-2; 8 nucleotides match TRBD1. Germline V gene lookup returns CDR1 MNHEY and CDR2 SVGAGI. The V segment lost 10 bases and the J segment 6 bases; nucleotides outside the gene matches: 13. The CDR3 has 14 amino acids. The CDR3 loop reads CATSPWTGLDGYTF. The CDR3 nucleotides are TGTGCCACCTCCCCCTGGACAGGGCTGGATGGCTACACCTTC.

J is TRBJ2-1 and V is TRBV14; no definite D call. The germline CDR1 and CDR2 sequences are SGHDN and FVKESK. This CDR3 is built from 14 residues. Trimming cost V 1 base and J 7 bases, with 11 bases left between them. CDR3: CASSQGMGWNEQFF. The CDR3 nucleotides read TGTGCCAGCAGCCAAGGTATGGGATGGAATGAGCAGTTCTTC.

J is TRBJ2-5 and V is TRBV30; no clear D. Germline V gene data show CDR1 as GTSNPN and CDR2 as SVGIG (reference sequence). V lost 1 base, J lost 3 bases, and 3 bases lay in between. There are 11 residues in the CDR3. CDR3 bases: TGTGCCTGGAGTGGGAAAGAGACCCAGTACTTC. Amino acid sequence: CAWSGKETQYF.

This clone was counted between two and nine times. The gene calls are TRBV2 and TRBJ2-6; no definite D call. Germline V gene sequence: CDR1 SNHLY, CDR2 FYNNEI. The ends were cut back, 7 bases at V and 13 bases at J, with 11 bases in the middle. This CDR3 region has 11 residues. This chain's CDR3 is CASTEDGVLTF. The CDR3, as DNA: TGTGCCAGCACTGAGGACGGGGTCCTGACTTTC.

CDR3: CASSSTGDAGELFF. CDR3 nucleotide sequence: TGTGCCAGCTCATCGACAGGGGACGCCGGGGAGCTGTTTTTT. The chain combines TRBV18 with TRBJ2-2; the match to TRBD1 covers 8 bases. Trimming at V came to 5 bases and at J to 6 bases, leaving 5 bases not matched to a gene. CDR1 is KGHSH, CDR2 LQKENI, per germline. This CDR3 has 14 amino acids.

The chain combines TRBV2 with TRBJ1-5; possibly TRBD1 for D (5 bases). This CDR3 contains 14 residues. V lost 2 bases, J lost 12 bases, and 17 bases lay in between. The germline V gene encodes CDR1 SNHLY and CDR2 FYNNEI. The CDR3 coding sequence is TGTGCCAGCAGTGAACAGGGCACTGCGGGGCGCCAGCATTTT. Protein: CASSEQGTAGRQHF.

This chain joins TRBV30 and TRBJ1-1; D is uncertain. This CDR3 spans 12 amino acids. V was shortened by 4 bases and J by 10 bases, with 16 bases between the two germline ends. CDR1 and CDR2 from the germline V gene are GTSNPN and SVGIG (reference sequence). The CDR3 protein is CAWKPLSRSAFF. The CDR3 bases are TGTGCCTGGAAGCCCCTAAGTCGGTCAGCTTTCTTT.

This clone has just one count. The V call is TRBV15, the J call TRBJ1-5; 7 bases are shared with TRBD1. Germline values: CDR1 LNHNV, CDR2 YYDKDF (reference sequence). The CDR3 totals 17 residues. The V gene end was trimmed by 6 bases and the J gene end by 0 bases; junction bases not matched to a gene: 11. CDR3 in DNA: TGTGCCACCAGTCCGACAGGGAAGGTCTATAGCAATCAGCCCCAGCATTTT. This gives the protein CATSPTGKVYSNQPQHF.

The CDR3 DNA sequence: TGTGCCAGCAGCGGACACATTGTCTCCTACGAGCAGTACTTC. Translated, it gives CASSGHIVSYEQYF. The chain is built from TRBV9 and TRBJ2-7; unclear D gene. Trimming cost V 3 bases and J 0 bases, with 10 bases left between them. Germline CDR1 is SGDLS and CDR2 is YYNGEE. The CDR3 runs to 14 residues.

The chain uses TRBV30 and TRBJ1-5; 7 nucleotides align to TRBD1. CDR1 is GTSNPN and CDR2 is SVGIG in the germline V gene (reference sequence). The CDR3 is made up of 15 amino acids. The trim removed 1 base at V and 5 bases at J, leaving 8 bases unmatched. This CDR3 is CAWSAKGAKDQPQHF. The CDR3 DNA is TGTGCCTGGAGTGCGAAGGGGGCGAAGGATCAGCCCCAGCATTTT.

This clone is a singleton in its sample. The chain carries TRBV5-1 and TRBJ1-1, with unresolved D. V shed 2 bases and J shed 1 base, with 9 bases lying between them. The length of the CDR3 is 14 residues. Per germline, CDR1 SGHRS and CDR2 YFSETQ. The CDR3 is CASSFISGNTEAFF. The CDR3 DNA reads TGCGCCAGCAGCTTTATCAGTGGGAACACTGAAGCTTTCTTT. Variable domain in full (rest from reference TRBV5-1 and TRBJ1-1): KAGVTQTPRYLIKTRGQQVTLSCSPISGHRSVSWYQQTPGQGLQFLFEYFSETQRNKGNFPGRFSGRQFSNSRSEMNVSTLELGDSALYLCASSFISGNTEAFFGQGTRLTVV.

The gene calls are TRBV5-1 and TRBJ2-6, with D unresolved. This CDR3 has 14 amino acids. Trimming pared 3 bases from V and 4 bases from J, leaving 8 bases between. Germline CDR1 SGHRS, CDR2 YFSETQ. CDR3 nucleotides: TGCGCCAGCAGCTCCGAGCTCGGGGCCAACGTCCTGACTTTC. It is translated as CASSSELGANVLTF.

The chain has TRBV9 and TRBJ2-7; the D gene is possibly TRBD1 (6 bases). Per the germline V gene, CDR1 is SGDLS and CDR2 is YYNGEE. V lost 3 bases, J lost 5 bases, and 15 bases lay in between. The CDR3 has 14 residues. The CDR3 is CASSAGHSVHEQYF. The CDR3 DNA reads as TGTGCCAGCAGCGCGGGACATTCTGTCCACGAGCAGTACTTC.

The chain has TRBV29-1 and TRBJ2-7; D remains unclear. Per the germline V gene, CDR1 is SQVTM and CDR2 is ANQGSEA. The CDR3 consists of 11 residues. V was cut by 3 bases and J by 5 bases, with 8 bases left in between. In DNA, the CDR3 is TGCAGCGTTGATAAGGTCAACGAGCAGTACTTC. It encodes CSVDKVNEQYF.

This chain links TRBV27 with TRBJ2-7; maybe TRBD1 (5 bases). Per the germline V gene, CDR1 is MNHEY and CDR2 is SMNVEV (reference sequence). This CDR3 region has 13 residues. V was clipped by 2 bases and J by 5 bases, with 10 bases between them. CDR3 sequence: CASSLQGGHEQYF. The CDR3 nucleotides are TGTGCCAGCAGTTTACAGGGCGGCCACGAGCAGTACTTC.

J is TRBJ1-2 and V is TRBV5-4; possibly TRBD1 for D (5 bases). The length of the CDR3 is 14 residues. V was clipped by 4 bases and J by 7 bases, with 17 bases between them. Germline assignment: CDR1 SGHNT and CDR2 YYREEE (reference sequence). The CDR3 DNA follows: TGTGCCAGCAGCCCGTTAGGACAAAAGGGTGGCTACACCTTC. Its protein product is CASSPLGQKGGYTF.

This chain connects TRBV29-1 to TRBJ1-5, with 7 bases aligning to TRBD1. J was trimmed by 9 bases and V by 3 bases; bases with no gene match: 8. The germline V gene has CDR1 SQVTM and CDR2 ANQGSEA. The CDR3 has 13 amino acids. CDR3 in DNA: TGCAGCGTTGACACCACAGGGGTCTGGCCCCAGCATTTT. It codes for CSVDTTGVWPQHF.

This clone was seen a few times. Other DNA variants within this sample encode the same CDR3. The V and J genes are TRBV29-1 and TRBJ1-2, with TRBD1 as a possible D gene (5 bases). The V gene lost 6 bases and the J gene lost 2 bases, with 10 bases spanning the gap. Germline values: CDR1 SQVTM, CDR2 ANQGSEA. CDR3 size: 12 residues. DNA for the CDR3: TGCAGCGTAGACAGCCTAAACTATGGCTACACCTTC. Protein: CSVDSLNYGYTF. Full variable domain (outside the CDR3, taken from reference TRBV29-1 and TRBJ1-2): SAVISQKPSRDICQRGTSLTIQCQVDSQVTMMFWYRQQPGQSLTLIATANQGSEATYESGFVIDKFPISRPNLTFSTLTVSNMSPEDSSIYLCSVDSLNYGYTFGSGTRLTVV.

This clone has a handful of counts. V is TRBV30 and J is TRBJ2-1; TRBD2 is a possible D gene (6 bases). Per germline, CDR1 GTSNPN and CDR2 SVGIG (reference sequence). V lost 2 bases to trimming and J lost 8 bases, with 13 bases between them. The CDR3 covers 13 residues. The CDR3 sequence: CAWSQNGEDEQFF. As DNA, the CDR3 is TGTGCCTGGAGTCAAAATGGGGAGGATGAGCAGTTCTTC.

This clone came up a few times. This rearrangement joins TRBV29-1 to TRBJ2-6; no clear D gene. The germline V and J ends were trimmed by 4 bases and 0 bases, with 10 bases remaining between them. The germline V gene encodes CDR1 SQVTM and CDR2 ANQGSEA. The CDR3 has 15 residues. DNA for the CDR3: TGCAGCGTTGGTGTGTTCGCCTCTGGGGCCAACGTCCTGACTTTC. Amino acid sequence: CSVGVFASGANVLTF.

The rearrangement links TRBV6-5 to TRBJ2-7; D unclear. The CDR3 runs 13 residues. CDR1 and CDR2 (germline): MNHEY, SVGAGI. V was pared by 6 bases and J by 2 bases, with 11 bases between. Here the CDR3 DNA reads TGTGCCAGCAGGAGTCAGATCCCCTACGAGCAGTACTTC. This gives the protein CASRSQIPYEQYF.

J is TRBJ2-5 and V is TRBV5-6, with TRBD1 as a possible D gene (5 bases). V dropped 4 bases and J dropped 4 bases, with 14 bases sitting between them. Germline assignment: CDR1 SGHDT and CDR2 YYEEEE. The CDR3 loop spans 14 amino acids. The CDR3 loop reads CASSRRQRGETQYF. The CDR3 region has the DNA TGTGCCAGCAGCCGCAGACAGAGAGGAGAGACCCAGTACTTC.

Comment on this clone: The same CDR3 can be traced to other DNA sequences in this sample. V and J are TRBV29-1 and TRBJ1-1; D gene ambiguous. Trimming took 3 bases from V and 1 from J, leaving 6 bases between them. This CDR3 is built from 12 residues. In germline, CDR1 is SQVTM, CDR2 ANQGSEA. CDR3 amino acids: CSVDLGNTEAFF. In nucleotides, the CDR3 is TGCAGCGTTGATTTGGGGAACACTGAAGCTTTCTTT.

The chain uses TRBV28 and TRBJ1-1, with TRBD1 identical over 7 bases. The CDR3 has 15 amino acids. Germline assignment: CDR1 MDHEN and CDR2 SYDVKM. Germline trimming cut 5 bases from V and 3 bases from J; bases unmatched to any gene: 9. The CDR3 coding sequence is TGTGCCAGCAGTACCACCAGACAGGGTTACACTGAAGCTTTCTTT. This sequence encodes CASSTTRQGYTEAFF. The entire variable domain, with the rest obtained from reference TRBV28 and TRBJ1-1, is as follows: DVKVTQSSRYLVKRTGEKVFLECVQDMDHENMFWYRQDPGLGLRLIYFSYDVKMKEKGDIPEGYSVSREKKERFSLILESASTNQTSMYLCASSTTRQGYTEAFFGQGTRLTVV.

The chain is built from TRBV19 and TRBJ2-5; D may correspond to TRBD1 or TRBD2 (5 bases each). The germline gives CDR1 LNHDA, CDR2 SQIVND (reference sequence). This CDR3 contains 13 residues. Trimming took 5 bases from V and 5 from J, leaving 12 bases between them. The CDR3 coding sequence is TGTGCCAGTAGTGATCCGGGACCTGAGACCCAGTACTTC. Encoded protein: CASSDPGPETQYF.

The gene calls are TRBV4-2 and TRBJ2-1; D remains ambiguous. Looked up from germline, CDR1 is LGHNA and CDR2 is YNFKEQ. V lost 0 bases and J lost 0, with 9 bases in between. There are 16 residues in the CDR3. The CDR3 DNA sequence: TGTGCCAGCAGCCAAGATAGTATGAGCTCCTACAATGAGCAGTTCTTC. It yields the protein CASSQDSMSSYNEQFF.

The rearrangement joins TRBV30 to TRBJ1-2; D gene ambiguous. Germline CDR1 reads GTSNPN; CDR2 reads SVGIG (reference sequence). The CDR3 spans 11 residues. V lost 1 base and J lost 6, with 6 bases in between. CDR3 sequence: CAWSEGHGYTF. The CDR3 region has the DNA TGTGCCTGGAGTGAAGGGCATGGCTACACCTTC. Based on the CDR3 plus reference TRBV30 and TRBJ1-2, the full variable domain is SQTIHQWPATLVQPVGSPLSLECTVEGTSNPNLYWYRQAAGRGLQLLFYSVGIGQISSEVPQNLSASRPQDRQFILSSKKLLLSDSGFYLCAWSEGHGYTFGSGTRLTVV.

This rearrangement joins TRBV30 to TRBJ1-2; no firm D call. This CDR3 has 12 residues. Per germline, CDR1 GTSNPN and CDR2 SVGIG (reference sequence). V was trimmed by 0 bases and J by 4 bases, leaving 6 bases between them. The CDR3 here is CAWSVRFYGYTF. In nucleotides, the CDR3 is TGTGCCTGGAGTGTACGTTTCTATGGCTACACCTTC.